The clone carrying this T cell receptor (beta chain) is a singleton in its sample. This CDR3 region has 16 residues. V was pared by 2 bases and J by 8 bases, with 8 bases of the junction left unmatched. CDR1 and CDR2 from the germline V gene are SGHTA and FQGTGA. This record belongs to a study of blood T cell repertoires in COVID-19. The table came from immunoSEQ multiplex PCR; TCRdb's copy has only in-frame clones and leaves some out. The sample lists fewer than 200,000 clones; approximately 92% were seen once. The chain joins TRBV7-3 to TRBJ2-1, with 11 positions matching TRBD1. The sequence was collected from a man younger than 40 with COVID-19, enrolled during active disease. The specimen sequenced was peripheral blood. CDR3 in amino acids: CASSLVPGQGVDEQFF. The CDR3 DNA is TGTGCCAGCAGCTTAGTCCCGGGACAGGGGGTTGATGAGCAGTTCTTC.